A single sample is the source of the 7 T cell receptor beta chains below, sequenced in a study of molecular identifiers for immune sequencing clone quantification. Each CDR3 protein is one row after TCRdb ran MiXCR on the PCR reads. This sample has some 66,000 distinct CDR3 sequences, with approximately 18% found just once. Sample: naive CD8+ T cells from blood, with Jurkat cell RNA spiked in. Regarding subset: FACS-sorted CD8+CD4-CCR7+CD45RA+ naive T cells. The receptors come from a human donor in good health. Some libraries in this study had Jurkat cell RNA spiked in.

With regard to this clonotype: This may come from a read error, since a much larger clone is one base off. The V call is TRBV7-8, the J call TRBJ2-1; TRBD2 agrees at 8 bases. The CDR3 spans 15 residues. J lost 6 bases, V lost 0 bases, and 4 bases had no gene match. Germline V gene lookup returns CDR1 SGHVS and CDR2 FQNEAQ. CDR3 region: CASSLAGLGPNEQFF. The CDR3 DNA sequence: TGTGCCAGCAGCTTAGCGGGACTAGGGCCCAATGAGCAGTTCTTC.

This clonotype was counted ten times or more. In DNA form, the CDR3 reads TGTGCCAGCAGCGGGAGAGGGTCGCCCCGTTATGAAAAACTGTTTTTT. Translating gives CASSGRGSPRYEKLFF. V is TRBV21-1 and J is TRBJ1-4; the DNA was not compared with TRBD1, the D call given in the table. TRBV21-1 is annotated as a pseudogene. The length of the CDR3 is 16 residues.

This clonotype was recorded at least ten times. The V gene is TRBV7-8, the J gene TRBJ2-3; D not resolved. The CDR3 has 14 residues. V lost 0 bases and J lost 2, with 6 bases in between. Per the germline V gene, CDR1 is SGHVS and CDR2 is FQNEAQ. Here the CDR3 reads CASSLATFTDTQYF. The CDR3 DNA reads as TGTGCCAGCAGCTTAGCGACGTTCACAGATACGCAGTATTTT.

Ten or more counts support this clonotype. The chain combines TRBV4-2 with TRBJ1-2; TRBD1 aligns across 8 bases. Germline assignment: CDR1 LGHNA and CDR2 YNFKEQ. This CDR3 comprises 14 residues. The V segment lost 2 bases and the J segment 3 bases; nucleotides outside the gene matches: 2. This CDR3 reads CASSQLTGDYGYTF. For the CDR3, the DNA is TGTGCCAGCAGCCAACTGACAGGGGACTATGGCTACACCTTC.

The table lists this clonotype with many counts. V and J are TRBV2 and TRBJ2-1; tentative D call: TRBD1 (6 bases). Looked up from germline, CDR1 is SNHLY and CDR2 is FYNNEI. CDR3 length equals 12 residues. V was shortened by 7 bases and J by 7 bases, with 11 bases between the two germline ends. The CDR3 is CASTDRTNEQFF. DNA for the CDR3: TGTGCCAGCACGGACAGAACGAATGAGCAGTTCTTC.

As regards this clonotype: A clone one base away is much larger, so this may be a read error. The chain couples TRBV11-2 to TRBJ1-1; 7 positions match TRBD1. Germline values: CDR1 SGHAT, CDR2 FQNNGV. The junction had 4 bases not matched to a gene; V was cut back by 9 bases and J by 3 bases. The CDR3 length is 12 residues. CDR3 DNA: TGTGCCAGTACAGGGGTTCACACTGAAGCTTTCTTT. Translated: CASTGVHTEAFF. Variable domain in full (rest from reference TRBV11-2 and TRBJ1-1): EAGVAQSPRYKIIEKRQSVAFWCNPISGHATLYWYQQILGQGPKLLIQFQNNGVVDDSQLPKDRFSAERLKGVDSTLKIQPAKLEDSAVYLCASTGVHTEAFFGQGTRLTVV.

This clonotype was seen repeatedly, ten times or more. The chain couples TRBV27 to TRBJ2-7, with a possible D match to TRBD2 (6 bases). This CDR3 comprises 17 residues. V was clipped by 5 bases and J by 0 bases, with 20 bases between them. The germline V gene encodes CDR1 MNHEY and CDR2 SMNVEV (reference sequence). The CDR3 loop is CASSDPGRGGNSYEQYF. The CDR3 region has the DNA TGTGCCAGCAGTGATCCTGGTCGCGGCGGGAACTCCTACGAGCAGTACTTC.